The clone carrying this T cell receptor (beta chain) was seen only a few times. Its antigen is unidentified. The data are from a study of cytomegalovirus exposure and HLA in healthy donors. It was with 60 Vbeta and 13 Jbeta primers that the PCR ran. In the source study's methods: As a later analysis found, there were roughly 80 million unique TCR beta chains, of which some 10 million were shared. TCRdb's copy holds only in-frame clones and misses some; the assay was immunoSEQ multiplex PCR. V, J and clone size derive from that table, while D and trimming were established from the DNA sequence. The sample has more than 140,000 clones, around 80% seen once. CDR1 and CDR2 from the germline V gene are MDHEN and SYDVKM. Trimming cost V 4 bases and J 10 bases; bases outside gene matches: 7. CDR3 length: 14 amino acids. Despite likely unrecorded immune exposures, the donors were nominally healthy at the time of sampling.

Notes on the study in general: Per published accounts, TCR beta sequences correctly predicted the HLA-A and HLA-B alleles of most subjects. Per a prior analysis, the majority of TCR beta V segments were productive roughly 87% or roughly 30% of the time.

The sample was PBMCs. This TCR was recovered from a man between 18 and 35 years old in good health and CMV-seropositive. The rearrangement links TRBV28 to TRBJ1-1, with 12 bases identical to TRBD1. The CDR3 here is CASSWGQGASGAFF. CDR3 sequence (DNA): TGTGCCAGCAGTTGGGGACAGGGGGCAAGTGGAGCTTTCTTT.